There are many counts of the clone carrying this T cell receptor (beta chain). Its antigen is still unknown. The missing CDR3 end, 3 residues past where the read stops, is filled in from the germline J gene. The CDR3 totals 15 residues. Germline CDR1 is DFQATT and CDR2 is SNEGSKA (reference sequence). Trimming at V came to 0 bases and at J to 0 bases, leaving 5 bases not matched to a gene. The data were taken from a study of T cell clonality in common variable immunodeficiency. Findings and limits, study-wide: CVID subjects shared fewer TCRbeta clones than healthy controls did. Common variable immunodeficiency TCR beta sequences reportedly had fewer deletions and N-nucleotide insertions.

The table came from immunoSEQ multiplex PCR; TCRdb's copy has only in-frame clones and leaves some out. The sample has 60,000 to 75,000 clones, none seen only once; the top ten hold approximately 1.6%. Caucasian heritage predominated among both patients and controls. Sequencing used peripheral blood mononuclear cells. The chain employs TRBV20-1 and TRBJ2-7, with TRBD2 matching over 7 bases. This TCR derives from a person aged 18 to 75 in good health. CDR3 loop: CSARDSGLDSYEQYF. The part of the CDR3 DNA that was read is TGCAGTGCTAGAGATTCCGGACTAGACTCCTACGAG.